The T cell receptor beta chain described here comes from a study of T cells in Graves' hyperthyroidism and ophthalmopathy. Study-wide results and limits: Classification by a 13 V-J model distinguished ophthalmopathy from stable hyperthyroidism.

RNA transcripts gave rise to amplified TCR beta CDR3 regions. The TCR CDR3 first-round RT-PCR relied on the HTBI primer set. TCRdb passed the multiplex PCR reads through MiXCR, listing each CDR3 protein once. The sample has 35,000 to 40,000 distinct CDR3 sequences, approximately 50% seen once; the top ten hold approximately 6.2%. V was clipped by 11 bases and J by 8 bases, with 10 bases between them. The CDR3 spans 10 residues. Of note for this clonotype: The antigen is undetermined.

Blood sampling occurred at first hyperthyroidism diagnosis, ahead of any ophthalmopathy symptoms. This chain joins TRBV12-3 or TRBV12-4 and TRBJ2-1; no clear D gene. Input material: blood. This clonotype was obtained from a woman in her forties or fifties with Graves' hyperthyroidism that later progressed to Graves' ophthalmopathy. CDR3 nucleotide sequence: TGTGCCGTTAAGGGATATGAGCAGTTCTTC. Protein sequence: CAVKGYEQFF.